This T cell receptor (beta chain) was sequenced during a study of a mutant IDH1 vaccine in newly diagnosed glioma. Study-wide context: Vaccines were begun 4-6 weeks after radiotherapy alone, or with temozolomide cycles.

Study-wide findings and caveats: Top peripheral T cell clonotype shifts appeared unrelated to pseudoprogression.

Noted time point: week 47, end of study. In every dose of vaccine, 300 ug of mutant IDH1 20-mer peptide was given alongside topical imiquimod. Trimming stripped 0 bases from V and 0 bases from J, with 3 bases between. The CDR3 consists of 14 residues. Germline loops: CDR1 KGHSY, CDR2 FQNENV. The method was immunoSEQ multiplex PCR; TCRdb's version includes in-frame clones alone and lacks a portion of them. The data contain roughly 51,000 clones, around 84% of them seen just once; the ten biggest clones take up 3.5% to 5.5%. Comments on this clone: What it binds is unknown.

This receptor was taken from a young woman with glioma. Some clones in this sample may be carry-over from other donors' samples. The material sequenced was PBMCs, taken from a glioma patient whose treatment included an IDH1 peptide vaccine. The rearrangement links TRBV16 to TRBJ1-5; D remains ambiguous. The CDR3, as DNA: TGTGCCAGCAGCCAATCGGATAGCAATCAGCCCCAGCATTTT. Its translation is CASSQSDSNQPQHF.